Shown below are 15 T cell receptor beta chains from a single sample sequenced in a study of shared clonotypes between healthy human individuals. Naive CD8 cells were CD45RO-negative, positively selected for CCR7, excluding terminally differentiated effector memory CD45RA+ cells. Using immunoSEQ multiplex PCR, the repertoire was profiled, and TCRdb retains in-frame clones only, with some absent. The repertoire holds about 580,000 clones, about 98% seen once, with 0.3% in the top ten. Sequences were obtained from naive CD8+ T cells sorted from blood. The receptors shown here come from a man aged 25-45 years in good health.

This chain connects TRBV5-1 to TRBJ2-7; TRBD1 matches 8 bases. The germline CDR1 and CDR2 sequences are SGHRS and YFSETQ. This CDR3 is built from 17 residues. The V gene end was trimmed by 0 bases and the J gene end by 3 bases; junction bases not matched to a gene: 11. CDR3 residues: CASSLDTRDRRFYEQYF. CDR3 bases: TGCGCCAGCAGCTTGGACACCCGGGACAGGAGATTCTACGAGCAGTACTTC.

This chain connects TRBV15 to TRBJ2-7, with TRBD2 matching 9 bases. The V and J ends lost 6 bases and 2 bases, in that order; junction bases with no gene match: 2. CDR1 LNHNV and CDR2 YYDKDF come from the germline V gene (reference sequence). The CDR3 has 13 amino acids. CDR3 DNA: TGTGCCACCAGTCAGCGGGGGGCCTACGAGCAGTACTTC. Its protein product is CATSQRGAYEQYF. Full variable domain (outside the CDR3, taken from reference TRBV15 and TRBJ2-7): DAMVIQNPRYQVTQFGKPVTLSCSQTLNHNVMYWYQQKSSQAPKLLFHYYDKDFNNEADTPDNFQSRRPNTSFCFLDIRSPGLGDTAMYLCATSQRGAYEQYFGPGTRLTVT.

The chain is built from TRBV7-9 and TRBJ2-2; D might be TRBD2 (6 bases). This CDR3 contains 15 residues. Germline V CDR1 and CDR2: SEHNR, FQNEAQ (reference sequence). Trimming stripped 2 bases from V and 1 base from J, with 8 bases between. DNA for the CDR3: TGTGCCAGCAGCTTATTGCGGGGGAACACCGGGGAGCTGTTTTTT. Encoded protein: CASSLLRGNTGELFF.

CDR3 loop: CASSYSGTAYQPQHF. The CDR3 coding sequence is TGTGCCAGCAGTTACTCCGGGACAGCCTATCAGCCCCAGCATTTT. The chain employs TRBV6-5 and TRBJ1-5; 7 bases fit TRBD1. The CDR3 length is 15 residues. CDR1 and CDR2 (germline): MNHEY, SVGAGI. Trimming cost V 0 bases and J 5 bases; bases outside gene matches: 4.

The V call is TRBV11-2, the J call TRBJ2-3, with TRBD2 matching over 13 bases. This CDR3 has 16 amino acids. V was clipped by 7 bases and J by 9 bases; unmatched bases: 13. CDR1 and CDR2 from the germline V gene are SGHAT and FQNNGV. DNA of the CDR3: TGTGCCAGCACCGAGGGACTAGCGGGATTTTGGAGCACGCAGTATTTT. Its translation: CASTEGLAGFWSTQYF.

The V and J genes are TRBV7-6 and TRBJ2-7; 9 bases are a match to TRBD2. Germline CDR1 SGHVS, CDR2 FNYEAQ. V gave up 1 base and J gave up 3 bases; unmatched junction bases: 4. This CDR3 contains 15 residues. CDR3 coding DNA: TGTGCCAGCAGCTTAGAGGCTAGCGGGGACTACGAGCAGTACTTC. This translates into CASSLEASGDYEQYF.

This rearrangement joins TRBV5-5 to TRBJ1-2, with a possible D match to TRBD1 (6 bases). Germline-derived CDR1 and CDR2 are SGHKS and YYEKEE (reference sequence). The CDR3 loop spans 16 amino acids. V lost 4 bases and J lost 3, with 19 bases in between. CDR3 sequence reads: CASSLSGGHDYYGYTF. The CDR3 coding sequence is TGTGCCAGCAGCCTCTCGGGGGGCCACGACTACTATGGCTACACCTTC. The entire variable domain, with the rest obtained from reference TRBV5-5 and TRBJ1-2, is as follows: DAGVTQSPTHLIKTRGQQVTLRCSPISGHKSVSWYQQVLGQGPQFIFQYYEKEERGRGNFPDRFSARQFPNYSSELNVNALLLGDSALYLCASSLSGGHDYYGYTFGSGTRLTVV.

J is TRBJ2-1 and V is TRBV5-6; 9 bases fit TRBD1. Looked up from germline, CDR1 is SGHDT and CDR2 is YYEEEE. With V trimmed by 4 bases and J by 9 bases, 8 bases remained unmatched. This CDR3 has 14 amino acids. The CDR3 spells CASSPGTGSTEQFF. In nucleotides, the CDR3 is TGTGCCAGCAGCCCCGGGACAGGGAGTACTGAGCAGTTCTTC.

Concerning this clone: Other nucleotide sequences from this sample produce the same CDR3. In DNA, the CDR3 is TGCAGCGTTGGGCGGGCGGGTCGCACAGATACGCAGTATTTT. This encodes CSVGRAGRTDTQYF. The gene calls are TRBV29-1 and TRBJ2-3, with TRBD2 as a possible D gene (5 bases). Trimming left V 4 bases short and J 1 base short, with 12 bases between. Germline V CDR1 and CDR2: SQVTM, ANQGSEA. The CDR3 is 14 residues long.

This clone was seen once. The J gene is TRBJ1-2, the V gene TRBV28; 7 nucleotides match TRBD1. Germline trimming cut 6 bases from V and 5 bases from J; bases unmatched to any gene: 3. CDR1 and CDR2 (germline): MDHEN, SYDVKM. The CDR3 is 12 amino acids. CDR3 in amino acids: CASSKTGYGYTF. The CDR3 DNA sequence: TGTGCCAGCAGCAAGACAGGGTATGGCTACACCTTC.

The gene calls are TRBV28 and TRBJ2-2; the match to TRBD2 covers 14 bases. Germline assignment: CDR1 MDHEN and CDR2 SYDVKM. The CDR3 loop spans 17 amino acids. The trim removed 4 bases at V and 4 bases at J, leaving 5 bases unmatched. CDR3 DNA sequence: TGTGCCAGCAGTTACCGGACTAGCGGGAGGACCACCGGGGAGCTGTTTTTT. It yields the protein CASSYRTSGRTTGELFF.

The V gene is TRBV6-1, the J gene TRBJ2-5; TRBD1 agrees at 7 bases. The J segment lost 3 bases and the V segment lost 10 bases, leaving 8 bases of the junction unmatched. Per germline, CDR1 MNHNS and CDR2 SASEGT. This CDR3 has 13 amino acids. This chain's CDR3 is CATSTGIEETQYF. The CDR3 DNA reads TGTGCCACCTCGACAGGGATTGAAGAGACCCAGTACTTC.

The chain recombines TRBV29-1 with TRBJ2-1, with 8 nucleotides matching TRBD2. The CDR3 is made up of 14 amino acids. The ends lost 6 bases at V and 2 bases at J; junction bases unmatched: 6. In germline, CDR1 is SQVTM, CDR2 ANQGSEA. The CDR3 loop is CSVGRAVTYNEQFF. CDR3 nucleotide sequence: TGCAGCGTCGGGAGGGCAGTAACCTACAATGAGCAGTTCTTC.

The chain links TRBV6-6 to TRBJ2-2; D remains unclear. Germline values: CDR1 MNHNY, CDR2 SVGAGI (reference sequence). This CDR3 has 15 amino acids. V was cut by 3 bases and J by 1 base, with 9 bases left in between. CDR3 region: CASSYSRQNTGELFF. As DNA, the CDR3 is TGTGCCAGCAGTTATAGTAGGCAGAACACCGGGGAGCTGTTTTTT.

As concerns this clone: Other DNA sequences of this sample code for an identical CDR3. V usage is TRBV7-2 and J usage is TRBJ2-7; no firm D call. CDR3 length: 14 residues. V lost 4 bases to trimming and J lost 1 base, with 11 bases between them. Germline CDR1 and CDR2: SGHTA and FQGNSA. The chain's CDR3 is CASSSLGPSYEQYF. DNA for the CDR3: TGTGCCAGCAGCTCATTGGGCCCGTCCTACGAGCAGTACTTC. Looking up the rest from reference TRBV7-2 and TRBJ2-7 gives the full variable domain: GAGVSQSPSNKVTEKGKDVELRCDPISGHTALYWYRQSLGQGLEFLIYFQGNSAPDKSGLPSDRFSAERTGGSVSTLTIQRTQQEDSAVYLCASSSLGPSYEQYFGPGTRLTVT.